This T cell receptor beta chain appears in the sequencing data of a study of cytomegalovirus exposure and HLA in healthy donors. Study findings and constraints: A later analysis showed TCR association rates differing by HLA locus, peaking at DRB1 and lowest at HLA-C.

In the PCR, 60 Vbeta and 13 Jbeta primers were used. The repertoire was sequenced with immunoSEQ multiplex PCR; TCRdb's copy has only in-frame clones and lacks some. This sample has around 190,000 clones, with around three quarters found just once. As for this clone: Its target is unknown.

Deletions cut 7 bases from V and 5 bases from J, with 12 bases between. Germline CDR1 and CDR2: ENHRY and SYGVKD. The length of the CDR3 is 12 residues. The rearrangement links TRBV10-3 to TRBJ2-7; the D gene is possibly TRBD1 (6 bases). Sequenced sample: PBMCs. The source is a man younger than 45 in good health and CMV-seronegative. CDR3 in DNA: TGTGCCATCAAGGGGGACATTGACGAGCAGTACTTC. This sequence encodes CAIKGDIDEQYF.